Following are 20 T cell receptor beta chains from one sample sequenced in a study of monozygotic twins with cystic fibrosis. The repertoire was sequenced with immunoSEQ multiplex PCR; TCRdb's copy has only in-frame clones and lacks some. The table includes around 9,500 clones, 98% to 99% detected once. Sequencing was performed on blood. The receptors were sampled from a girl aged 2 to 10 with cystic fibrosis.

This chain joins TRBV28 and TRBJ2-7; 8 nucleotides align to TRBD1. The trim removed 3 bases at V and 6 bases at J, leaving 7 bases unmatched. The CDR3 runs 14 residues. Per germline, CDR1 MDHEN and CDR2 SYDVKM. The CDR3 is CASSFGTGGGEQYF. The CDR3 DNA reads TGTGCCAGCAGTTTCGGCACAGGGGGTGGCGAGCAGTACTTC.

The V gene is TRBV19, the J gene TRBJ1-2; maybe TRBD1 (5 bases). CDR1 and CDR2 from the germline V gene are LNHDA and SQIVND (reference sequence). The CDR3 is 13 residues long. Trimming stripped 0 bases from V and 4 bases from J, with 6 bases between. CDR3 bases: TGTGCCAGTAGTATAGAGGGACTCTATGGCTACACCTTC. It codes for CASSIEGLYGYTF. The full variable domain, in which reference TRBV19 and TRBJ1-2 provide the parts outside the CDR3, is DGGITQSPKYLFRKEGQNVTLSCEQNLNHDAMYWYRQDPGQGLRLIYYSQIVNDFQKGDIAEGYSVSREKKESFPLTVTSAQKNPTAFYLCASSIEGLYGYTFGSGTRLTVV.

The V gene is TRBV9, the J gene TRBJ1-1, with 12 nucleotides matching TRBD1. Germline loops: CDR1 SGDLS, CDR2 YYNGEE. This CDR3 is 15 amino acids long. Losses at the gene ends were 0 bases for V and 7 bases for J; bases not matched to a gene: 4. The CDR3 spells CASSVEGQGAFEAFF. The CDR3 nucleotides read TGTGCCAGCAGCGTAGAGGGACAGGGGGCGTTTGAAGCTTTCTTT. The full variable domain, completed using reference TRBV9 and TRBJ1-1, is DSGVTQTPKHLITATGQRVTLRCSPRSGDLSVYWYQQSLDQGLQFLIQYYNGEERAKGNILERFSAQQFPDLHSELNLSSLELGDSALYFCASSVEGQGAFEAFFGQGTRLTVV.

The chain recombines TRBV20-1 with TRBJ2-3; D is unresolved. Per germline, CDR1 DFQATT and CDR2 SNEGSKA (reference sequence). The CDR3 runs 11 residues. The germline V and J ends were trimmed by 7 bases and 5 bases, with 10 bases remaining between them. This CDR3 is CSVIREDTQYF. As DNA, the CDR3 is TGCAGTGTTATAAGGGAAGATACGCAGTATTTT.

The genes are TRBV5-8 and TRBJ1-2; D is uncertain. Deletions cut 4 bases from V and 8 bases from J, with 12 bases between. CDR3 size: 12 residues. Per germline, CDR1 SGHTS and CDR2 YDEGEE. CDR3 DNA sequence: TGTGCCAGCAGCCCCGGGTCGTGGGGCTACACCTTC. It encodes CASSPGSWGYTF.

This chain links TRBV19 with TRBJ2-7, with 7 bases matching TRBD2. V lost 3 bases, J lost 5 bases, and 10 bases stayed unmatched. In germline, CDR1 is LNHDA, CDR2 SQIVND (reference sequence). The CDR3 runs to 15 residues. This CDR3 is CASSIGHGEGHEQYF. The CDR3 bases are TGTGCCAGTAGTATCGGACACGGGGAGGGACACGAGCAGTACTTC.

The rearrangement uses TRBV6-4 and TRBJ2-1, with D possibly matching TRBD2 (6 bases). Trimming cost V 2 bases and J 4 bases, with 24 bases left between them. Germline V gives CDR1 MRHNA, CDR2 SNTAGT. The CDR3 covers 19 residues. In DNA form, the CDR3 reads TGTGCCAGCAGTGACGAAGCAGGAGGACTGTCGGGAGAGTACAATGAGCAGTTCTTC. Translated, it gives CASSDEAGGLSGEYNEQFF.

The gene calls are TRBV20-1 and TRBJ1-1, with D uncertain. The V end lost 0 bases, the J end lost 4 bases, and 3 bases lay between the germline ends. The CDR3 has 11 amino acids. In germline, CDR1 is DFQATT, CDR2 SNEGSKA (reference sequence). The CDR3 bases are TGCAGTGCTAGAGAGGCCACTGAAGCTTTCTTT. Amino acids: CSAREATEAFF.

The chain links TRBV18 to TRBJ1-1; a possible D gene is TRBD1 (5 bases). From germline, CDR1 is KGHSH and CDR2 LQKENI. Trimming took 3 bases from V and 1 from J, leaving 12 bases between them. The CDR3 length is 15 residues. As DNA, the CDR3 is TGTGCCAGCTCACCCGGGTGGGGCGGGAACACTGAAGCTTTCTTT. The encoded protein is CASSPGWGGNTEAFF.

The chain carries TRBV6-6 and TRBJ1-1, with D possibly matching TRBD1 (5 bases). Germline V gene lookup returns CDR1 MNHNY and CDR2 SVGAGI (reference sequence). The CDR3 runs to 12 residues. Deletions cut 5 bases from V and 8 bases from J, with 12 bases between. The DNA of the CDR3 is TGTGCCAGCAGTCATTGGGGCACCGAAGCTTTCTTT. Protein sequence: CASSHWGTEAFF.

The chain is built from TRBV11-3 and TRBJ2-2; possible D gene TRBD1, 6 bases. This CDR3 spans 16 amino acids. The V gene's germline CDR1 is SGHNT and CDR2 YENEEA. V lost 1 base to trimming and J lost 5 bases, with 14 bases between them. The DNA for the CDR3 is TGTGCCAGCAGCTTAGTGAGTGGGGGCGGAACCGGGGAGCTGTTTTTT. The encoded protein is CASSLVSGGGTGELFF.

J is TRBJ2-5 and V is TRBV5-1; D remains unclear. CDR1 is SGHRS, CDR2 YFSETQ, per germline. V lost 2 bases and J 5 bases, leaving 19 bases between the germline ends. The CDR3 has 16 amino acids. This chain's CDR3 is CASSLGQASLGETQYF. CDR3 bases: TGCGCCAGCAGCTTAGGGCAGGCGTCTCTGGGGGAGACCCAGTACTTC.

The chain employs TRBV30 and TRBJ2-7; D not resolved. CDR1 is GTSNPN, CDR2 SVGIG, per germline (reference sequence). V gave up 2 bases and J gave up 3 bases, with 11 bases separating them. The length of the CDR3 is 13 residues. DNA for the CDR3: TGTGCCTGGAGTACGAGAACGGGCTACGAGCAGTACTTC. Protein product: CAWSTRTGYEQYF.

The V and J genes are TRBV10-3 and TRBJ1-1; weak D call: TRBD1 (5 bases). The CDR3 is 13 amino acids. Germline loops: CDR1 ENHRY, CDR2 SYGVKD. V dropped 2 bases and J dropped 4 bases, with 8 bases sitting between them. The CDR3 nucleotides are TGTGCCATCAGTGAGAAGACAGCCACTGAAGCTTTCTTT. It specifies CAISEKTATEAFF.

The gene calls are TRBV2 and TRBJ2-1; 7 bases line up with TRBD1. V lost 7 bases to trimming and J lost 3 bases; unmatched junction nucleotides: 6. This CDR3 contains 14 residues. From germline, CDR1 is SNHLY and CDR2 FYNNEI. CDR3 nucleotide sequence: TGTGCCAGCAAAGGGGGCAGATACTACAATGAGCAGTTCTTC. Its translation is CASKGGRYYNEQFF.

In DNA, the CDR3 is TGTGCCAGCAGCGGGGGACAGGGCTACGAGCAGTACTTC. Its translation is CASSGGQGYEQYF. The chain carries TRBV27 and TRBJ2-7, with 9 bases that match TRBD1. Per germline, CDR1 MNHEY and CDR2 SMNVEV (reference sequence). V trimming: 6 bases; J trimming: 3 bases; junction bases outside the gene matches: 3. This CDR3 region has 13 residues.

The chain combines TRBV7-3 with TRBJ1-2; D is ambiguous. The germline V and J ends were trimmed by 6 bases and 6 bases, with 11 bases remaining between them. This CDR3 is built from 12 residues. Germline values: CDR1 SGHTA, CDR2 FQGTGA. CDR3 DNA: TGTGCCAGCAGGAAACCAGTCGATGGCTACACCTTC. Amino acids: CASRKPVDGYTF.

The genes are TRBV2 and TRBJ1-1; D gene unclear. This CDR3 spans 13 amino acids. V was cut by 1 base and J by 4 bases, with 7 bases left in between. CDR1 is SNHLY and CDR2 is FYNNEI in the germline V gene. In nucleotides, the CDR3 is TGTGCCAGCAGTGAAGGACGGGGCACTGAAGCTTTCTTT. Translation gives CASSEGRGTEAFF.

The V and J genes are TRBV19 and TRBJ2-7; tentative D call: TRBD2 (6 bases). This CDR3 has 13 residues. CDR1 and CDR2 (germline): LNHDA, SQIVND (reference sequence). The V end lost 5 bases, the J end lost 5 bases, and 13 bases lay between the germline ends. The CDR3 sequence is CASSAGWVDEQYF. As DNA, the CDR3 is TGTGCCAGTAGTGCGGGGTGGGTTGACGAGCAGTACTTC. Complete variable domain (other parts from reference TRBV19 and TRBJ2-7): DGGITQSPKYLFRKEGQNVTLSCEQNLNHDAMYWYRQDPGQGLRLIYYSQIVNDFQKGDIAEGYSVSREKKESFPLTVTSAQKNPTAFYLCASSAGWVDEQYFGPGTRLTVT.

The gene calls are TRBV6-5 and TRBJ1-1; tentatively, D is TRBD1 (6 bases). Looked up from germline, CDR1 is MNHEY and CDR2 is SVGAGI. The CDR3 is 14 amino acids. Trimming removed 2 bases at V and 10 bases at J, with 17 bases between. In DNA, the CDR3 is TGTGCCAGCAGTTACCGACTACAGGGAACGGGAGCTTTCTTT. Residues: CASSYRLQGTGAFF.